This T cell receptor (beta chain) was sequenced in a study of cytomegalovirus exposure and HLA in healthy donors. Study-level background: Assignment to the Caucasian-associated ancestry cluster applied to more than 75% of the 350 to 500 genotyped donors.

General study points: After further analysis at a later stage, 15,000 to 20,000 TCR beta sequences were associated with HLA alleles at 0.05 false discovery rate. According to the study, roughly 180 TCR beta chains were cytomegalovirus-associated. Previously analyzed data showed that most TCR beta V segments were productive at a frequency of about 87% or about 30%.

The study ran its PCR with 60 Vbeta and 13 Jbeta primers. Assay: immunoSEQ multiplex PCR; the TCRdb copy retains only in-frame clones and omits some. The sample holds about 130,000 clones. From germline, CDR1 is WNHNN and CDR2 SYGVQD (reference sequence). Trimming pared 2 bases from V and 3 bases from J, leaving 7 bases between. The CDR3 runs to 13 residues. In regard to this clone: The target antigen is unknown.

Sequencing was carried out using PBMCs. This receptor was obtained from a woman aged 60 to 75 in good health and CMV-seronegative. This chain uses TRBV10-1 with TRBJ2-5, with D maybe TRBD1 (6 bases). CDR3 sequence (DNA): TGCGCCAGCAGTGAGAGGACAGAAGAGACCCAGTACTTC. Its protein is CASSERTEETQYF.